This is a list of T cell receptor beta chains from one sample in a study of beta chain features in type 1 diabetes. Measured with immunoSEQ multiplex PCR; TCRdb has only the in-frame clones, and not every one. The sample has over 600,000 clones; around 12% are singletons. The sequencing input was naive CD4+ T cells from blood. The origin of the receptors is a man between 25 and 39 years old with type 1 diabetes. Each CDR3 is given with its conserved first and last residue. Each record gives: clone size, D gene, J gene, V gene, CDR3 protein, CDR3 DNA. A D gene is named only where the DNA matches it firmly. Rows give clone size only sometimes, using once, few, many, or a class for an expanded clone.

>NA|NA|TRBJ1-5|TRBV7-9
CASSRGWQPQHF
TGTGCCAGCAGCCGGGGGTGGCAGCCCCAGCATTTT
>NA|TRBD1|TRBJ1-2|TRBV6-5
CASSYPARGIYGYTF
TGTGCCAGCAGTTACCCCGCCAGGGGGATCTATGGCTACACCTTC
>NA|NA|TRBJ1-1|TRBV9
CASSPGNTEAFF
TGTGCCAGCAGCCCAGGGAACACTGAAGCTTTCTTT
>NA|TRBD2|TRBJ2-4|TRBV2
CASSATTSGAKNIQYF
TGTGCCAGCAGCGCTACGACTAGCGGGGCCAAAAACATTCAGTACTTC
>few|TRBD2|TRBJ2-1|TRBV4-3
CASSKGGTSGVNEQFF
TGCGCCAGCAGCAAAGGAGGGACTAGCGGGGTTAATGAGCAGTTCTTC
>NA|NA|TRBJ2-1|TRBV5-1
CASSPQGSSYNEQFF
TGCGCCAGCAGCCCACAGGGCAGCTCCTACAATGAGCAGTTCTTC
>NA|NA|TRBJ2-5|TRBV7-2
CASSTFETQYF
TGTGCCAGCAGCACCTTCGAGACCCAGTACTTC
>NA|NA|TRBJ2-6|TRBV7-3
CASSLFVQPSGANVLTF
TGTGCCAGCAGCTTATTCGTACAGCCCTCTGGGGCCAACGTCCTGACTTTC
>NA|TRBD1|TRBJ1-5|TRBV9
CASSADNRGGQPQHF
TGTGCCAGCAGCGCCGATAACAGGGGTGGTCAGCCCCAGCATTTT
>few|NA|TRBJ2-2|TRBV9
CASSVSAGRVAELFF
TGTGCCAGCAGCGTGTCCGCGGGCCGTGTTGCGGAGCTGTTTTTT
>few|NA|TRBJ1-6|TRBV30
CAWSEVSYNSPLHF
TGTGCCTGGAGTGAAGTCTCCTATAATTCACCCCTCCACTTT
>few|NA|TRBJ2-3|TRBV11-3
CASSFSADTDTQYF
TGTGCCAGCAGCTTTTCAGCTGACACAGATACGCAGTATTTT
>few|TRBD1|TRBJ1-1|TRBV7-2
CASSLAKGARTEAFF
TGTGCCAGCAGCTTAGCTAAGGGGGCAAGGACTGAAGCTTTCTTT
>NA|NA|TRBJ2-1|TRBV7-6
CASSPWHDEQFF
TGTGCCAGCAGCCCATGGCACGATGAGCAGTTCTTC
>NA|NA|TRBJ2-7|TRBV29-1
CSVETRSSYEQYF
TGCAGCGTCGAGACAAGGAGCTCCTACGAGCAGTACTTC
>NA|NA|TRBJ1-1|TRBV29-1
CSVGRENTEAFF
TGCAGCGTCGGACGGGAGAACACTGAAGCTTTCTTT
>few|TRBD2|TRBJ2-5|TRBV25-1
CASSARLAGGRETQYF
TGTGCCAGCAGTGCCCGACTAGCGGGGGGGCGGGAGACCCAGTACTTC
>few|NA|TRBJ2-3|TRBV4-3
CASSQDMWDGGTDTQYF
TGCGCCAGCAGCCAAGATATGTGGGACGGCGGCACAGATACGCAGTATTTT
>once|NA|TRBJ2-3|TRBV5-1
CASSLAGDSDTQYF
TGCGCCAGCAGCTTGGCTGGGGACTCAGATACGCAGTATTTT
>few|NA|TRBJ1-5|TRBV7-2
CASSLIREKPQHF
TGTGCCAGCAGCTTGATCAGGGAGAAGCCCCAGCATTTT
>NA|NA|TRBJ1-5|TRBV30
CAWADASNQPQHF
TGTGCCTGGGCGGACGCAAGTAATCAGCCCCAGCATTTT
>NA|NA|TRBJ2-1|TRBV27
CASSFQTVGSYNEQFF
TGTGCCAGCAGTTTCCAAACGGTGGGGTCTTACAATGAGCAGTTCTTC
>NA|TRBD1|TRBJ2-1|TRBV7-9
CASSLAKLRQGIYNEQFF
TGTGCCAGCAGCTTAGCGAAATTGCGACAGGGCATATACAATGAGCAGTTCTTC
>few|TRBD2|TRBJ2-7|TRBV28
CASNLAGSSYEQYF
TGTGCCAGCAACCTAGCGGGAAGCTCCTACGAGCAGTACTTC
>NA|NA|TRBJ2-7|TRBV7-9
CASSLSSQREQYF
TGTGCCAGCAGCTTATCGTCCCAAAGGGAGCAGTACTTC
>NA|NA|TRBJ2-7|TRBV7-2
CASSLSEGTSYEQYF
TGTGCCAGCAGCTTATCCGAGGGGACCTCCTACGAGCAGTACTTC
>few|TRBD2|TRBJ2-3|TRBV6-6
CASSRTSGGSDTQYF
TGTGCCAGCAGCCGGACTAGCGGGGGATCAGATACGCAGTATTTT